Following are 8 T cell receptor beta chains from one sample sequenced in a study of blood T cell repertoires in COVID-19. The protocol was immunoSEQ multiplex PCR, while the TCRdb copy is restricted to in-frame clones and leaves out a portion. The profile covers 90,000 to 130,000 clones, with roughly 79% appearing a single time and around 15% taken by the ten largest. Sequenced: peripheral blood. Every receptor here comes from a woman of 80 years or more with active or convalescent COVID-19.

The chain carries TRBV5-6 and TRBJ2-7; 11 nucleotides match TRBD2. The germline CDR1 and CDR2 sequences are SGHDT and YYEEEE. The CDR3 runs to 14 residues. V lost 1 base and J lost 6; bases outside the gene matches: 3. CDR3 sequence (DNA): TGTGCCAGCAGCTTGCCGGGACTAGCGGCCGAGCAGTACTTC. It encodes CASSLPGLAAEQYF.

The V call is TRBV6-5, the J call TRBJ2-7; 12 nucleotides agree with TRBD2. The CDR3 has 15 amino acids. The ends lost 2 bases at V and 7 bases at J; junction bases unmatched: 6. Germline CDR1 MNHEY, CDR2 SVGAGI. CDR3 loop: CASSYRGGLAGEQYF. The DNA of the CDR3 is TGTGCCAGCAGTTACAGAGGAGGACTAGCGGGGGAGCAGTACTTC.

The V gene is TRBV7-8, the J gene TRBJ1-5; TRBD1 might be the D (5 bases). Germline CDR1 and CDR2: SGHVS and FQNEAQ. Trimming shortened V by 5 bases and J by 3 bases, and 14 bases separated the two germline ends. This CDR3 has 15 amino acids. The CDR3 nucleotides read TGTGCCAGCAGCCTCCGGGTAGGGGACAATCAGCCCCAGCATTTT. Amino acid sequence: CASSLRVGDNQPQHF.

V gene TRBV29-1 combines with J gene TRBJ2-5, with 8 bases identical to TRBD1. This CDR3 has 15 residues. Germline trimming cut 1 base from V and 5 bases from J; bases unmatched to any gene: 9. Germline loops: CDR1 SQVTM, CDR2 ANQGSEA. The CDR3 protein is CSVEGGQEGGETQYF. The CDR3 nucleotides are TGCAGCGTTGAAGGGGGACAGGAGGGCGGGGAGACCCAGTACTTC.

CDR3 residues: CASSRPVSGVGETQYF. In nucleotides, the CDR3 is TGCGCCAGCAGCCGACCAGTGTCGGGGGTTGGAGAGACCCAGTACTTC. The chain recombines TRBV5-1 with TRBJ2-5; a possible D gene is TRBD2 (6 bases). There are 16 residues in the CDR3. The V gene lost 4 bases and the J gene lost 4 bases, with 20 bases spanning the gap. CDR1 is SGHRS, CDR2 YFSETQ, per germline.

V and J are TRBV10-3 and TRBJ2-7; 11 nucleotides line up with TRBD2. The V gene end was trimmed by 6 bases and the J gene end by 0 bases; junction bases not matched to a gene: 7. The CDR3 spans 16 residues. Germline V gene data show CDR1 as ENHRY and CDR2 as SYGVKD. In nucleotides, the CDR3 is TGTGCCATCAGAGAATATAGCGGGAGGGCCTCCTACGAGCAGTACTTC. This sequence encodes CAIREYSGRASYEQYF.

This clone appeared a single time. The gene calls are TRBV18 and TRBJ2-7, with 9 bases identical to TRBD2. This CDR3 has 15 residues. J gave up 3 bases and V 2 bases, and 5 bases lay outside the gene matches. Germline V gene sequence: CDR1 KGHSH, CDR2 LQKENI. CDR3 sequence: CASSPGLAGIYEQYF. As DNA, the CDR3 is TGTGCCAGCTCACCAGGCCTAGCGGGAATCTACGAGCAGTACTTC.

The chain combines TRBV5-1 with TRBJ2-5; weak D call: TRBD1 (5 bases). V was pared by 1 base and J by 1 base, with 11 bases between. This CDR3 region has 15 residues. Germline lookup yields CDR1 SGHRS and CDR2 YFSETQ. The CDR3: CASSLTGQGQETQYF. DNA of the CDR3: TGCGCCAGCAGCTTGACAGGCCAAGGCCAAGAGACCCAGTACTTC. Using reference TRBV5-1 and TRBJ2-5 for the parts outside the CDR3, the full variable domain is KAGVTQTPRYLIKTRGQQVTLSCSPISGHRSVSWYQQTPGQGLQFLFEYFSETQRNKGNFPGRFSGRQFSNSRSEMNVSTLELGDSALYLCASSLTGQGQETQYFGPGTRLLVL.